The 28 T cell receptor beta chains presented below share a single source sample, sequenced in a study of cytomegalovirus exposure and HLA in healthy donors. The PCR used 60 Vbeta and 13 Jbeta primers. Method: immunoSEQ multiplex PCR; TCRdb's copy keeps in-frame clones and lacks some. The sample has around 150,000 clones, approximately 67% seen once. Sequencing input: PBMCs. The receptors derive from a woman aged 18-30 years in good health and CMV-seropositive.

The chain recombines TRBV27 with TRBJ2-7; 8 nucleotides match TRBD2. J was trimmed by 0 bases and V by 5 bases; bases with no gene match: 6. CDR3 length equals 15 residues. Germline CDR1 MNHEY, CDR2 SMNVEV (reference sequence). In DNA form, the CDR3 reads TGTGCCAGCAGTCCCCGGGGGGGGAGCTCCTACGAGCAGTACTTC. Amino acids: CASSPRGGSSYEQYF.

Here the CDR3 DNA reads TGTGCCAGCGAACAGGGCGTTTATGGCTACACCTTC. Translation gives CASEQGVYGYTF. The V call is TRBV6-6, the J call TRBJ1-2; D is perhaps TRBD1 (6 bases). The length of the CDR3 is 12 residues. V shed 8 bases and J shed 5 bases, with 12 bases lying between them. Germline V gives CDR1 MNHNY, CDR2 SVGAGI (reference sequence).

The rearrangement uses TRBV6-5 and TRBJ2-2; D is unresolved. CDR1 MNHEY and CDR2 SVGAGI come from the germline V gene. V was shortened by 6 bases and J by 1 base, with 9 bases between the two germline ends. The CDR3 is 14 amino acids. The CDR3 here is CASSYLRNTGELFF. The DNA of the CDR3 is TGTGCCAGCAGCTACCTGCGGAACACCGGGGAGCTGTTTTTT.

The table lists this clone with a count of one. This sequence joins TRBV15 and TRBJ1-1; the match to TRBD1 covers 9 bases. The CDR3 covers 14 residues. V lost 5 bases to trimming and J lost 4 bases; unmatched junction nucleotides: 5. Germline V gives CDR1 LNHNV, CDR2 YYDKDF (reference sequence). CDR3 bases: TGTGCCACCAGCTGGGACAGGGAGGGCACTGAAGCTTTCTTT. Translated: CATSWDREGTEAFF.

The CDR3 loop is CASSLDARRAFSYEQYF. For the CDR3, the DNA is TGTGCCAGCAGCTTGGATGCGAGGCGGGCCTTCTCCTACGAGCAGTACTTC. This chain links TRBV5-4 with TRBJ2-5, with D maybe TRBD2 (5 bases). The J call may be incorrect, as the DNA end agrees better with TRBJ2-7. There are 17 residues in the CDR3. The germline gives CDR1 SGHNT, CDR2 YYREEE (reference sequence).

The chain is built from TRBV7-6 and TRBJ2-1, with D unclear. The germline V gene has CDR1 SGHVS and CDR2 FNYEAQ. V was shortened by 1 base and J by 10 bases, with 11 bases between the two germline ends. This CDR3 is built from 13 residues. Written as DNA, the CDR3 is TGTGCCAGCAGCTTAGGCTCCCAGGAAGAGCAGTTCTTC. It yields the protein CASSLGSQEEQFF.

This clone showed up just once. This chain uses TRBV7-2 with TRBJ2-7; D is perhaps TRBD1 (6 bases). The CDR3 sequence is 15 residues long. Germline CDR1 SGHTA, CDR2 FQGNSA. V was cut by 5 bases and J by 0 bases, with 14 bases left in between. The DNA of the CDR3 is TGTGCCAGCAGCCCGGTGAGGGGGTACTCCTACGAGCAGTACTTC. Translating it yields CASSPVRGYSYEQYF.

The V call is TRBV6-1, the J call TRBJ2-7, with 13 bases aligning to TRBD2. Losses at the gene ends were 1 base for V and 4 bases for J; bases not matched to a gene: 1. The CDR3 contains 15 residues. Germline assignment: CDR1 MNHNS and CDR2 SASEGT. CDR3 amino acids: CASSEGTSGSYEQYF. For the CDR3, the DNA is TGTGCCAGCAGTGAAGGGACTAGCGGGAGTTACGAGCAGTACTTC.

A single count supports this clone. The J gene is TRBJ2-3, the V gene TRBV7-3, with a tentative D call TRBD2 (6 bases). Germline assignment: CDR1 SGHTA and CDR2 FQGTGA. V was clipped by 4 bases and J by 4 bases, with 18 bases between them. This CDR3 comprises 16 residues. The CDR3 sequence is CASSSKISAGPDTQYF. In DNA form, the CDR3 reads TGTGCCAGCAGCTCTAAGATCTCAGCGGGCCCAGATACGCAGTATTTT.

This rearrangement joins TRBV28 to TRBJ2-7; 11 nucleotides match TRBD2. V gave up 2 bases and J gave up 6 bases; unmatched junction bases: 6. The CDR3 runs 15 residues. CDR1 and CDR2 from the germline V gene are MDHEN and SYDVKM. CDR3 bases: TGTGCCAGCAGTTTAATAGCGGGAGGGAGGGGCGAGCAGTACTTC. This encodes CASSLIAGGRGEQYF.

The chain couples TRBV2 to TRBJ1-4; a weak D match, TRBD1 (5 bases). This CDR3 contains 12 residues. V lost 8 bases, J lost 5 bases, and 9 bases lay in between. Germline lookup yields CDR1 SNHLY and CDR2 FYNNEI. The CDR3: CASGGKNEKLFF. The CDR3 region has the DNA TGTGCCAGCGGGGGGAAGAATGAAAAACTGTTTTTT.

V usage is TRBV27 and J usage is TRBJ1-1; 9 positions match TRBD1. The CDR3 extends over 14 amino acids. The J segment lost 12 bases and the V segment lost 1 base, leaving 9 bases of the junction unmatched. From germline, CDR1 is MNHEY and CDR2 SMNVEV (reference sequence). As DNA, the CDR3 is TGTGCCAGCAGTTTATATCTCGACAGGGGGATAACTTTCTTT. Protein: CASSLYLDRGITFF.

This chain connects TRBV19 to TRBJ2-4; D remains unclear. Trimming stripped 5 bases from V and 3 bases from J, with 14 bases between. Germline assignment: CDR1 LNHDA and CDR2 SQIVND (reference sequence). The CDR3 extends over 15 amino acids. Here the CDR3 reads CASSFQTRGKNIQYF. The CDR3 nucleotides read TGTGCCAGTAGTTTCCAGACCCGAGGCAAAAACATTCAGTACTTC.

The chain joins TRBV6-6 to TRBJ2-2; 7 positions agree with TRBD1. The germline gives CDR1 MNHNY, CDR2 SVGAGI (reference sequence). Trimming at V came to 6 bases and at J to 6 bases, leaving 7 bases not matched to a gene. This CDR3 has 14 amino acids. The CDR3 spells CASSPSTGAGELFF. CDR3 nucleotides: TGTGCCAGCAGCCCAAGCACAGGGGCCGGGGAGCTGTTTTTT.

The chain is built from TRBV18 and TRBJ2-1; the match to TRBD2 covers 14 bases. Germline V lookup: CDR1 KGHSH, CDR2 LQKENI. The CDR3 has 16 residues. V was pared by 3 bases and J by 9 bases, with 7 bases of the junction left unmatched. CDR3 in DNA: TGTGCCAGCTCACCTGAAGGACTAGCGGGGGGCGGTGAGCAGTTCTTC. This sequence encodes CASSPEGLAGGGEQFF. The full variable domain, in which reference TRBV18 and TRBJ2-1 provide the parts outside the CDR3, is NAGVMQNPRHLVRRRGQEARLRCSPMKGHSHVYWYRQLPEEGLKFMVYLQKENIIDESGMPKERFSAEFPKEGPSILRIQQVVRGDSAAYFCASSPEGLAGGGEQFFGPGTRLTVL.

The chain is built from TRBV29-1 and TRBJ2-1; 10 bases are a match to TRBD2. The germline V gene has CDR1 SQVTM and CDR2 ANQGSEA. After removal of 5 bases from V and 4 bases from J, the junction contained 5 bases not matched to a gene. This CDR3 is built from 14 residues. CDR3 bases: TGCAGCGTTACTAAGCGGGAGGGATACAATGAGCAGTTCTTC. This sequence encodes CSVTKREGYNEQFF.

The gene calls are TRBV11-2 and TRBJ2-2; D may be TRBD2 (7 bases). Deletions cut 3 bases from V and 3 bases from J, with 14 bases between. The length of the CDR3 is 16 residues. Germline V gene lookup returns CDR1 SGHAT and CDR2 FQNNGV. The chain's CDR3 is CASSFLEGGYTGELFF. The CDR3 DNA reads TGTGCCAGCAGCTTCCTCGAGGGGGGGTACACCGGGGAGCTGTTTTTT.

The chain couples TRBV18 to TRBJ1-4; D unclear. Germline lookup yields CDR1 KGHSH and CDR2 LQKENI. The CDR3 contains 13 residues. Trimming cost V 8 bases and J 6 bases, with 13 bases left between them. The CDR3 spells CASAIGRDEKLFF. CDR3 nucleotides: TGTGCCAGCGCCATAGGGCGGGATGAAAAACTGTTTTTT.

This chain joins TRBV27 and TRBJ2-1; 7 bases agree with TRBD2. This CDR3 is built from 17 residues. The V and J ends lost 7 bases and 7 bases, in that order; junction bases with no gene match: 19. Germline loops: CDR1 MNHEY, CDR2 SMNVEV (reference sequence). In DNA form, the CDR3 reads TGTGCCAGCACTCAATACTGGGGGGGGGAGTATAGGAATGAGCAGTTCTTC. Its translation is CASTQYWGGEYRNEQFF.

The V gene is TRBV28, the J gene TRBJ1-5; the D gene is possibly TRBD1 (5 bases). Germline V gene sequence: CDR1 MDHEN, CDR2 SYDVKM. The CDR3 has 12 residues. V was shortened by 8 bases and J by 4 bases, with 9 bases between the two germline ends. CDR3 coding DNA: TGTGCCAGCTCGACAGTAAATCAGCCCCAGCATTTT. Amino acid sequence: CASSTVNQPQHF.

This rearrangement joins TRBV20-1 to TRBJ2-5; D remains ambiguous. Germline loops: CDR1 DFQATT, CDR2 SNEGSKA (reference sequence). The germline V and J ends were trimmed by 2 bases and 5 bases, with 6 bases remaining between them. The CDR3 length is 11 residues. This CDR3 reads CSARLMETQYF. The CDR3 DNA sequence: TGCAGTGCTAGATTAATGGAGACCCAGTACTTC.

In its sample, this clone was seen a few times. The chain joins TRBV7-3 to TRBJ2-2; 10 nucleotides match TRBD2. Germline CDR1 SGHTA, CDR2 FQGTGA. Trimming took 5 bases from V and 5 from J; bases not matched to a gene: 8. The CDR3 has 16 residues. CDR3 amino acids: CASSPTRTSGTGELFF. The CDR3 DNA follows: TGTGCCAGCAGCCCCACCCGGACTAGCGGTACCGGGGAGCTGTTTTTT.

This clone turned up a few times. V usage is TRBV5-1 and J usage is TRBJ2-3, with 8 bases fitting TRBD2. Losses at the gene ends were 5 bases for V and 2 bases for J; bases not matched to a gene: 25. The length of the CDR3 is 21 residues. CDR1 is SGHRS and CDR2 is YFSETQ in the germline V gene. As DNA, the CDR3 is TGCGCCAGCAGTTCTAAGCGGGGGCCGCTTCTGTGGGCCGTACCCACAGATACGCAGTATTTT. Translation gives CASSSKRGPLLWAVPTDTQYF.

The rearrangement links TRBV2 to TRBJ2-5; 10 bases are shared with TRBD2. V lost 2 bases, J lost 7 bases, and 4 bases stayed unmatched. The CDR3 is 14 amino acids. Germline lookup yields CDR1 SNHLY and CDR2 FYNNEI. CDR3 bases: TGTGCCAGCAGTGAATCAAGCGGGAGGGGGACCCAGTACTTC. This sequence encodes CASSESSGRGTQYF.

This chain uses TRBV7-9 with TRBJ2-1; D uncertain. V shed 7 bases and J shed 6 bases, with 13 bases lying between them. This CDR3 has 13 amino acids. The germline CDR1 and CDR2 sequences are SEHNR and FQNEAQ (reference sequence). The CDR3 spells CASTYPALNEQFF. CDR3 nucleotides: TGTGCCAGCACTTACCCCGCACTCAATGAGCAGTTCTTC.

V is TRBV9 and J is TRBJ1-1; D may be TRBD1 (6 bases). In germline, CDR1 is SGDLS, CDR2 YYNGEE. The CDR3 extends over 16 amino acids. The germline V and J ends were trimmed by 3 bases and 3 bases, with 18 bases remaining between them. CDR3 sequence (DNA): TGTGCCAGCAGCGCCAGGCTGGACAGTCGGCACACTGAAGCTTTCTTT. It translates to CASSARLDSRHTEAFF.

CDR3 loop: CASGQRGTQPQHF. The CDR3 DNA reads as TGTGCCAGCGGGCAGCGGGGAACTCAGCCCCAGCATTTT. V is TRBV2 and J is TRBJ1-5; D unresolved. This CDR3 is 13 amino acids long. Germline CDR1 is SNHLY and CDR2 is FYNNEI. V was pared by 8 bases and J by 6 bases, with 14 bases between.

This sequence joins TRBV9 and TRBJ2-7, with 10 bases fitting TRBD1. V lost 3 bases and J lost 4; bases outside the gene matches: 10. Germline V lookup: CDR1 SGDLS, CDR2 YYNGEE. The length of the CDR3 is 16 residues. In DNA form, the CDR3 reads TGTGCCAGCAGCGAAAGCCGGGACAGGGGTTTTTACGAGCAGTACTTC. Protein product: CASSESRDRGFYEQYF. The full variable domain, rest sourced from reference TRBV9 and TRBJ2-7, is DSGVTQTPKHLITATGQRVTLRCSPRSGDLSVYWYQQSLDQGLQFLIQYYNGEERAKGNILERFSAQQFPDLHSELNLSSLELGDSALYFCASSESRDRGFYEQYFGPGTRLTVT.